This TCR beta chain comes out of a study of blood T cell repertoires in COVID-19. Original processing notes: For nucleated cells, counts were estimated from reference gene primer amplification. Assay: immunoSEQ multiplex PCR; the TCRdb copy retains only in-frame clones and omits some. V, J and clone size were drawn from that table, and D and trimming were deduced from the DNA. The sample consists of around 200,000 clones, around 81% of them appearing once. Residents of about two dozen US areas, aged about 18 to 95 years, made up the participants. The sequenced material came from PBMCs or T cells enriched from blood (not recorded which). The sequence was obtained from a woman between 40 and 55 years old with acute COVID-19.

The CDR3 nucleotides are TGTGCCAGCAGCGCCCCCCCGAGACTGCTAAATGAAAAACTGTTTTTT. It is translated as CASSAPPRLLNEKLFF. The chain combines TRBV7-8 with TRBJ1-4; unclear D gene. V lost 5 bases to trimming and J lost 5 bases, with 18 bases between them. The CDR3 sequence is 16 residues long. CDR1 is SGHVS and CDR2 is FQNEAQ in the germline V gene. The full variable domain, in which reference TRBV7-8 and TRBJ1-4 provide the parts outside the CDR3, is GAGVSQSPRYKVAKRGQDVALRCDPISGHVSLFWYQQALGQGPEFLTYFQNEAQLDKSGLPSDRFFAERPEGSVSTLKIQRTQQEDSAVYLCASSAPPRLLNEKLFFGSGTQLSVL.